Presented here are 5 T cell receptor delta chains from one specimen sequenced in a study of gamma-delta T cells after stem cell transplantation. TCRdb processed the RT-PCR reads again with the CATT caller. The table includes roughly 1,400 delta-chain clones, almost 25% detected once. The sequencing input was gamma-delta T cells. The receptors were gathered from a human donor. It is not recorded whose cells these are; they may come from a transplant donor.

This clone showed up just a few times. The CDR3 here is CACDNVSWGLGSDKLIF. The CDR3 bases are TGTGCCTGTGACAACGTTTCCTGGGGATTAGGGAGCGATAAACTCATCTTT. The genes are TRDV2 and TRDJ1, with D possibly TRDD3 on 6 matching bases. The germline gives CDR1 GEAIGNYY, CDR2 EKD. This CDR3 region has 17 residues. V lost 2 bases and J 4 bases, leaving 22 bases between the germline ends.

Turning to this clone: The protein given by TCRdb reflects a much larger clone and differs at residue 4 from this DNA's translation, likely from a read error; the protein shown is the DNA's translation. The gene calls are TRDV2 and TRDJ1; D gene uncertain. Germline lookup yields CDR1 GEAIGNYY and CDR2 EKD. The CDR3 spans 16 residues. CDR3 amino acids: CACGTLGASSTDKLIF. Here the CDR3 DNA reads TGTGCCTGTGGCACCCTCGGGGCCTCTTCAACCGATAAACTCATCTTT.

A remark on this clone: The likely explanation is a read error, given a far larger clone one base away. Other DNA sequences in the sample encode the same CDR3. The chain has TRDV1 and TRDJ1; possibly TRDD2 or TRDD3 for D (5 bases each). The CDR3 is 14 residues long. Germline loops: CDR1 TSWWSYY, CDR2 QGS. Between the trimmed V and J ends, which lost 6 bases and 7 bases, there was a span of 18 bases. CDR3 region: CALGRGIPHLKLIF. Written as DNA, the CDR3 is TGTGCTCTTGGACGAGGGATTCCTCACCTTAAACTCATCTTT.

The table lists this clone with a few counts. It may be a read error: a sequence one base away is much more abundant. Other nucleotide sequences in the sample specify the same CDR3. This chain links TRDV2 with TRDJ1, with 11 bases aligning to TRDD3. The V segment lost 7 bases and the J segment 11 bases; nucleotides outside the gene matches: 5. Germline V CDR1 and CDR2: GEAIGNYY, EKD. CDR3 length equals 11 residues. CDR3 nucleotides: TGTGCCTGCGGATGGGGGATACGTCTCATCTTT. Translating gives CACGWGIRLIF.

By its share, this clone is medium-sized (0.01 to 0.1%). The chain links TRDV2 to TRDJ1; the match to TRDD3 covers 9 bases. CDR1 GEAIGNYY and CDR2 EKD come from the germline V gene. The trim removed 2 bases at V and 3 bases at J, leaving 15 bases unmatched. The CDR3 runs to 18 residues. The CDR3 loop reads CACDILGDDFLKSDKLIF. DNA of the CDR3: TGTGCCTGTGACATTCTGGGGGATGACTTCCTCAAATCCGATAAACTCATCTTT.